The 25 T cell receptor beta chains reported below all come from one sample, sequenced in a study of blood T cell repertoires in COVID-19. The method was immunoSEQ multiplex PCR; TCRdb's version includes in-frame clones alone and lacks a portion of them. The sample has hundreds of thousands of clones, 75% to 90% seen once. Sequencing was done on a sample of peripheral blood. Every receptor here comes from a woman aged 50 to 60 who had recovered from COVID-19.

The table lists this clone with a few counts. V usage is TRBV7-9 and J usage is TRBJ2-1, with 8 bases aligning to TRBD2. The ends lost 4 bases at V and 0 bases at J; junction bases unmatched: 5. Germline V gives CDR1 SEHNR, CDR2 FQNEAQ (reference sequence). This CDR3 comprises 16 residues. The CDR3 coding sequence is TGTGCCAGCAGCTCGGTAGCGGGGCTCTCCTACAATGAGCAGTTCTTC. Amino acids: CASSSVAGLSYNEQFF.

The chain has TRBV6-5 and TRBJ2-4; possible D gene TRBD1, 6 bases. V lost 4 bases and J 2 bases, leaving 12 bases between the germline ends. The CDR3 runs 15 residues. Germline loops: CDR1 MNHEY, CDR2 SVGAGI. In nucleotides, the CDR3 is TGTGCCAGCAGTTTCGGACAGACGACCAAAAACATTCAGTACTTC. Protein: CASSFGQTTKNIQYF.

The chain links TRBV7-9 to TRBJ2-5, with D hard to call. Per the germline V gene, CDR1 is SEHNR and CDR2 is FQNEAQ (reference sequence). Trimming cost V 3 bases and J 2 bases, with 7 bases left between them. CDR3 size: 13 residues. CDR3 amino acids: CASSFAGQETQYF. The CDR3 nucleotides read TGTGCCAGCAGCTTTGCCGGGCAAGAGACCCAGTACTTC.

This chain joins TRBV7-3 and TRBJ2-2; 10 bases agree with TRBD1. V lost 5 bases and J lost 5; bases outside the gene matches: 2. This CDR3 spans 14 amino acids. Germline-derived CDR1 and CDR2 are SGHTA and FQGTGA. The CDR3 sequence is CASSRDRGTGELFF. The CDR3 DNA reads as TGTGCCAGCAGCCGGGACAGGGGTACCGGGGAGCTGTTTTTT.

The CDR3 region has the DNA TGCGCCAGCAGCATTACCGGGACAGCCCACAATGAGCAGTTCTTC. Encoded protein: CASSITGTAHNEQFF. The chain recombines TRBV5-1 with TRBJ2-1, with TRBD1 matching over 7 bases. The V and J ends lost 4 bases and 5 bases, in that order; junction bases with no gene match: 9. CDR3 length equals 15 residues. The germline CDR1 and CDR2 sequences are SGHRS and YFSETQ.

The table lists this clone with a count of one. In the same sample, other DNA sequences code for this CDR3. The gene calls are TRBV5-1 and TRBJ2-2; D gene ambiguous. V lost 0 bases and J 1 base, leaving 4 bases between the germline ends. Germline loops: CDR1 SGHRS, CDR2 YFSETQ. This CDR3 region has 14 residues. This CDR3 is CASSLGQNTGELFF. In DNA, the CDR3 is TGCGCCAGCAGCTTGGGACAGAACACCGGGGAGCTGTTTTTT.

The gene calls are TRBV18 and TRBJ2-5; 7 positions match TRBD1. Trimming cost V 3 bases and J 5 bases; bases outside gene matches: 3. Germline V gives CDR1 KGHSH, CDR2 LQKENI. CDR3 length equals 13 residues. CDR3 protein: CASSPTGSETQYF. In nucleotides, the CDR3 is TGTGCCAGCTCACCGACAGGGAGTGAGACCCAGTACTTC.

The chain recombines TRBV30 with TRBJ1-2, with D possibly TRBD1 on 6 matching bases. Germline CDR1 is GTSNPN and CDR2 is SVGIG (reference sequence). V was cut by 5 bases and J by 3 bases, with 22 bases left in between. This CDR3 spans 16 amino acids. DNA of the CDR3: TGTGCCTGGTTGGGCGGTGTACAGGGCAGTCACTATGGCTACACCTTC. It specifies CAWLGGVQGSHYGYTF. The whole variable domain, filled in from reference TRBV30 and TRBJ1-2, reads SQTIHQWPATLVQPVGSPLSLECTVEGTSNPNLYWYRQAAGRGLQLLFYSVGIGQISSEVPQNLSASRPQDRQFILSSKKLLLSDSGFYLCAWLGGVQGSHYGYTFGSGTRLTVV.

The rearrangement links TRBV7-2 to TRBJ2-2; D is ambiguous. The CDR3 sequence is 14 residues long. Trimming left V 1 base short and J 2 bases short, with 5 bases between. Looked up from germline, CDR1 is SGHTA and CDR2 is FQGNSA. The CDR3 DNA reads as TGTGCCAGCAGCTTAGGCGTAAACACCGGGGAGCTGTTTTTT. Amino acid sequence: CASSLGVNTGELFF.

This clone was recorded only once. This same CDR3 is encoded by further DNA sequences in the sample. V is TRBV6-2 or TRBV6-3 and J is TRBJ2-3; D gene ambiguous. The CDR3 has 12 amino acids. Germline assignment: CDR1 MNHEY and CDR2 SVGEGT. The V gene lost 6 bases and the J gene lost 5 bases, with 9 bases spanning the gap. Here the CDR3 reads CASSPSGDTQYF. DNA for the CDR3: TGTGCCAGCAGCCCGAGTGGAGATACGCAGTATTTT.

The chain carries TRBV19 and TRBJ1-2; 7 bases fit TRBD1. Looked up from germline, CDR1 is LNHDA and CDR2 is SQIVND (reference sequence). V lost 5 bases, J lost 6 bases, and 3 bases stayed unmatched. The CDR3 extends over 12 amino acids. The CDR3 sequence: CASSLDRDGYTF. The CDR3 nucleotides are TGTGCCAGTAGTCTTGACAGGGATGGCTACACCTTC.

The rearrangement uses TRBV14 and TRBJ1-5; 9 bases line up with TRBD1. J was trimmed by 3 bases and V by 3 bases; bases with no gene match: 3. Germline assignment: CDR1 SGHDN and CDR2 FVKESK. This CDR3 spans 15 amino acids. The CDR3 region has the DNA TGTGCCAGCAGCCACGGACAGGGGTCCAATCAGCCCCAGCATTTT. Protein sequence: CASSHGQGSNQPQHF.

The rearrangement links TRBV6-2 or TRBV6-3 to TRBJ2-1, with TRBD1 matching 7 bases. The CDR3 length is 16 residues. CDR1 is MNHEY and CDR2 is SVGEGT in the germline V gene. Unmatched junction bases numbered 7, after V lost 2 bases and J lost 3 bases. The CDR3 DNA is TGTGCCAGCAGTTACGCCGGGACAGAAAACTACAATGAGCAGTTCTTC. It translates to CASSYAGTENYNEQFF.

The V call is TRBV4-2, the J call TRBJ2-3; weak D call: TRBD1 (6 bases). The CDR3 is 14 amino acids. Germline V gene sequence: CDR1 LGHNA, CDR2 YNFKEQ. Trimming took off 4 bases at V and 4 bases at J, with 12 bases between the two ends. CDR3 in DNA: TGTGCCAGCAGCCCCGACGCAGGGGCAGATACGCAGTATTTT. Residues: CASSPDAGADTQYF.

The chain uses TRBV11-2 and TRBJ2-2; unclear D gene. Trimming left V 2 bases short and J 8 bases short, with 3 bases between. CDR3 length: 11 amino acids. The germline CDR1 and CDR2 sequences are SGHAT and FQNNGV. The CDR3 coding sequence is TGTGCCAGCAGCTTACTTGGGGAGCTGTTTTTT. Translating gives CASSLLGELFF.

J is TRBJ1-2 and V is TRBV6-5; D possibly corresponds to TRBD1 (6 bases). CDR3 length: 13 residues. Germline lookup yields CDR1 MNHEY and CDR2 SVGAGI. Trimming removed 6 bases from V and 4 bases from J, with 12 bases in between. In DNA, the CDR3 is TGTGCCAGCAGCTCCCGGGACACCTATGGCTACACCTTC. The encoded protein is CASSSRDTYGYTF.

The genes are TRBV25-1 and TRBJ2-5; 11 nucleotides match TRBD2. The germline gives CDR1 MGHDK, CDR2 SYGVNS. This CDR3 is built from 13 residues. V was clipped by 9 bases and J by 4 bases; unmatched bases: 4. CDR3 sequence reads: CASLAGGRETQYF. DNA for the CDR3: TGTGCCAGTTTAGCGGGAGGGAGAGAGACCCAGTACTTC. Using reference TRBV25-1 and TRBJ2-5 for the parts outside the CDR3, the full variable domain is EADIYQTPRYLVIGTGKKITLECSQTMGHDKMYWYQQDPGMELHLIHYSYGVNSTEKGDLSSESTVSRIRTEHFPLTLESARPSHTSQYLCASLAGGRETQYFGPGTRLLVL.

The chain joins TRBV18 to TRBJ1-5; 7 nucleotides match TRBD1. Trimming removed 1 base from V and 6 bases from J; junction bases left unmatched: 6. This CDR3 is 15 amino acids long. Per germline, CDR1 KGHSH and CDR2 LQKENI. CDR3 sequence (DNA): TGTGCCAGCTCACCACAGGCAGGGGGGAGTCAGCCCCAGCATTTT. It specifies CASSPQAGGSQPQHF.

The chain recombines TRBV3-1 (or the pseudogene TRBV3-2) with TRBJ2-7, with 8 bases aligning to TRBD1. From germline, CDR1 is LGHDT and CDR2 YNNKEL (reference sequence). Unmatched junction bases numbered 6, after V lost 1 base and J lost 1 base. The CDR3 totals 16 residues. The CDR3 sequence: CASSQVIQGGSYEQYF. In nucleotides, the CDR3 is TGTGCCAGCAGCCAAGTGATACAGGGGGGATCCTACGAGCAGTACTTC.

V gene TRBV7-2 combines with J gene TRBJ2-2; TRBD2 matches at 14 bases. The CDR3 covers 17 residues. Germline V lookup: CDR1 SGHTA, CDR2 FQGNSA. After removal of 1 base from V and 3 bases from J, the junction contained 1 base not matched to a gene. The CDR3 here is CASSLGLAGGHTGELFF. The CDR3 coding sequence is TGTGCCAGCAGCTTAGGACTAGCGGGAGGGCACACCGGGGAGCTGTTTTTT. Full variable domain (missing parts from reference TRBV7-2 and TRBJ2-2): GAGVSQSPSNKVTEKGKDVELRCDPISGHTALYWYRQSLGQGLEFLIYFQGNSAPDKSGLPSDRFSAERTGGSVSTLTIQRTQQEDSAVYLCASSLGLAGGHTGELFFGEGSRLTVL.

A word on this clone: The same CDR3 also results from other DNA sequences found in this sample. The rearrangement uses TRBV27 and TRBJ1-3; D is unclear. Germline assignment: CDR1 MNHEY and CDR2 SMNVEV (reference sequence). The CDR3 is 14 amino acids. Trimming took 4 bases from V and 0 from J, leaving 7 bases between them. Here the CDR3 DNA reads TGTGCCAGCAGTTCCCTTAGCTCTGGAAACACCATATATTTT. Translating gives CASSSLSSGNTIYF.

V usage is TRBV5-5 and J usage is TRBJ1-4; 9 positions match TRBD1. The CDR3 sequence is 17 residues long. The V gene's germline CDR1 is SGHKS and CDR2 YYEKEE (reference sequence). V was clipped by 4 bases and J by 0 bases; unmatched bases: 7. The CDR3: CASSTGQGYATNEKLFF. CDR3 in DNA: TGTGCCAGCAGCACGGGACAGGGATACGCAACTAATGAAAAACTGTTTTTT.

This clone was counted once. The chain has TRBV6-4 and TRBJ1-1; the match to TRBD1 covers 8 bases. In germline, CDR1 is MRHNA, CDR2 SNTAGT. The CDR3 is made up of 13 amino acids. V lost 6 bases to trimming and J lost 1 base; unmatched junction nucleotides: 1. The DNA for the CDR3 is TGTGCCAGCAGGGGGACAGGGAACACTGAAGCTTTCTTT. It codes for CASRGTGNTEAFF.

V usage is TRBV20-1 and J usage is TRBJ1-5, with D possibly being TRBD1 (5 bases). This CDR3 comprises 13 residues. CDR1 and CDR2 from the germline V gene are DFQATT and SNEGSKA (reference sequence). Trimming left V 3 bases short and J 7 bases short, with 13 bases between. The CDR3 loop is CSASTDRIQPQHF. The CDR3 DNA reads as TGCAGTGCTAGTACCGACAGAATACAGCCCCAGCATTTT.

This chain joins TRBV7-9 and TRBJ2-1; TRBD1 might be the D (7 bases). The V gene lost 4 bases and the J gene lost 8 bases, with 21 bases spanning the gap. Germline V gene data show CDR1 as SEHNR and CDR2 as FQNEAQ (reference sequence). The CDR3 sequence is 16 residues long. The DNA of the CDR3 is TGTGCCAGCAGCTCGAGCCCGGGACAGACGGGGGATGAGCAGTTCTTC. Amino acids: CASSSSPGQTGDEQFF.